A single T cell receptor (beta chain) is shown here with its context. The antigen is unknown. These data belong to a study of beta chain features in type 1 diabetes. Notes on the study in general: All four CD4+ subsets of Type 1 diabetes patients contained TCRB CDR3s that were moderately but significantly shorter. Among patients, naive, central memory and Treg TCRB repertoires appeared more similar than among healthy donors.

Expressed TCRB transcripts were sequenced after all isolated RNA was converted to cDNA. Using immunoSEQ multiplex PCR, the repertoire was profiled, and TCRdb retains in-frame clones only, with some absent. The table shows 680,000 or so clones, with roughly 13% occurring only once. Sorted populations were all over 98% pure. Sequencing was performed on naive CD4+ T cells from blood. The sequence derives from a man aged 18 to 30 with type 1 diabetes.

The CDR3 DNA follows: TGTGCCAGCAGTCCCGGGACGGGGGTTTTTAATGAAAAACTGTTTTTT. The encoded protein is CASSPGTGVFNEKLFF. The J gene is TRBJ1-4, the V gene TRBV2, with D perhaps TRBD1 (5 bases). The length of the CDR3 is 16 residues. In germline, CDR1 is SNHLY, CDR2 FYNNEI. V lost 5 bases and J lost 4, with 17 bases in between.